These 16 T cell receptor beta chains came from one sample sequenced in a study of cytomegalovirus exposure and HLA in healthy donors. Primers: 60 Vbeta forward and 13 Jbeta reverse. Profiling relied on immunoSEQ multiplex PCR, and the TCRdb table lists in-frame clones only, not all of them. The sample contains over 200,000 clones, approximately 87% of which appear only once. Sequencing input: PBMCs. These receptors came from a human donor in good health.

The chain links TRBV5-5 to TRBJ2-1; 7 bases match TRBD1. The CDR3 runs to 14 residues. Unmatched junction bases numbered 3, after V lost 2 bases and J lost 4 bases. Germline V lookup: CDR1 SGHKS, CDR2 YYEKEE (reference sequence). The chain's CDR3 is CASSFGTDYNEQFF. The CDR3 region has the DNA TGTGCCAGCAGCTTCGGGACAGATTACAATGAGCAGTTCTTC.

This chain joins TRBV2 and TRBJ2-7; 9 positions match TRBD1. CDR1 and CDR2 (germline): SNHLY, FYNNEI. J was trimmed by 3 bases and V by 2 bases; bases with no gene match: 2. This CDR3 contains 14 residues. This chain's CDR3 is CASSERTGDYEQYF. In nucleotides, the CDR3 is TGTGCCAGCAGTGAAAGGACAGGGGACTACGAGCAGTACTTC.

This chain connects TRBV19 to TRBJ2-1; TRBD2 matches 15 bases. The germline CDR1 and CDR2 sequences are LNHDA and SQIVND (reference sequence). J gave up 4 bases and V 3 bases, and 10 bases lay outside the gene matches. The CDR3 consists of 19 residues. This chain's CDR3 is CASSIKRTSGRAGYNEQFF. The CDR3 bases are TGTGCCAGTAGTATCAAACGGACTAGCGGGAGGGCGGGGTACAATGAGCAGTTCTTC. The full variable domain, completed using reference TRBV19 and TRBJ2-1, is DGGITQSPKYLFRKEGQNVTLSCEQNLNHDAMYWYRQDPGQGLRLIYYSQIVNDFQKGDIAEGYSVSREKKESFPLTVTSAQKNPTAFYLCASSIKRTSGRAGYNEQFFGPGTRLTVL.

J is TRBJ2-1 and V is TRBV4-3; 10 bases are a match to TRBD2. V lost 6 bases and J lost 11; bases outside the gene matches: 7. Germline V gene lookup returns CDR1 LGHNA and CDR2 YSLEER. The CDR3 loop spans 13 amino acids. DNA of the CDR3: TGCGCCAGCAGACCCGGGACTAGCGATAAGCAGTTCTTC. As protein: CASRPGTSDKQFF.

The chain has TRBV15 and TRBJ1-1; D remains unclear. This CDR3 has 17 residues. The V end lost 5 bases, the J end lost 1 base, and 20 bases lay between the germline ends. CDR1 LNHNV and CDR2 YYDKDF come from the germline V gene (reference sequence). CDR3 amino acids: CATSGQPFTRENTEAFF. The CDR3 bases are TGTGCCACCAGCGGTCAACCCTTCACGCGGGAGAACACTGAAGCTTTCTTT.

This chain uses TRBV2 with TRBJ2-2; 7 nucleotides agree with TRBD2. Germline CDR1 is SNHLY and CDR2 is FYNNEI. The CDR3 contains 16 residues. The J segment lost 0 bases and the V segment lost 2 bases, leaving 3 bases of the junction unmatched. The DNA for the CDR3 is TGTGCCAGCAGTGAACTGGCGGGGGCGAACACCGGGGAGCTGTTTTTT. Amino acids: CASSELAGANTGELFF.

The chain links TRBV7-9 to TRBJ2-7; TRBD2 agrees at 12 bases. The ends lost 4 bases at V and 2 bases at J; junction bases unmatched: 6. The length of the CDR3 is 16 residues. The V gene's germline CDR1 is SEHNR and CDR2 FQNEAQ (reference sequence). CDR3 in DNA: TGTGCCAGCAGCTCACAACGACTAGCGGGGGCCTACGAGCAGTACTTC. It specifies CASSSQRLAGAYEQYF.

The chain recombines TRBV6-1 with TRBJ1-5; D might be TRBD1 (5 bases). Trimming removed 0 bases from V and 4 bases from J, with 7 bases in between. Germline loops: CDR1 MNHNS, CDR2 SASEGT. This CDR3 comprises 14 residues. CDR3 DNA: TGTGCCAGCAGTGAAGCCGGGGGGAATCAGCCCCAGCATTTT. Its translation: CASSEAGGNQPQHF.

The gene calls are TRBV6-1 and TRBJ2-1; 13 bases match TRBD2. The CDR3 totals 15 residues. The V gene end was trimmed by 6 bases and the J gene end by 2 bases; junction bases not matched to a gene: 1. CDR1 is MNHNS, CDR2 SASEGT, per germline. CDR3 amino acids: CASSGLAGAYNEQFF. Written as DNA, the CDR3 is TGTGCCAGCAGCGGACTAGCGGGAGCCTACAATGAGCAGTTCTTC.

The rearrangement links TRBV9 to TRBJ2-3; D is unresolved. V was trimmed by 0 bases and J by 0 bases, leaving 8 bases between them. The length of the CDR3 is 15 residues. The germline CDR1 and CDR2 sequences are SGDLS and YYNGEE. CDR3 DNA sequence: TGTGCCAGCAGCGTAGGGCAGTCTAGCACAGATACGCAGTATTTT. The encoded protein is CASSVGQSSTDTQYF.

The rearrangement uses TRBV2 and TRBJ1-5; D may be TRBD1 (5 bases). In germline, CDR1 is SNHLY, CDR2 FYNNEI. Trimming shortened V by 3 bases and J by 3 bases, and 9 bases separated the two germline ends. This CDR3 region has 14 residues. CDR3 sequence reads: CASSDRDHNQPQHF. DNA of the CDR3: TGTGCCAGCAGTGACAGGGATCACAATCAGCCCCAGCATTTT.

The rearrangement uses TRBV2 and TRBJ2-1; 10 nucleotides match TRBD2. The ends lost 9 bases at V and 8 bases at J; junction bases unmatched: 7. This CDR3 is 13 amino acids long. Germline V gene sequence: CDR1 SNHLY, CDR2 FYNNEI. The DNA for the CDR3 is TGTGCCAGGCGGAAGCGGGAGGGCGATGAGCAGTTCTTC. This gives the protein CARRKREGDEQFF.

The chain joins TRBV18 to TRBJ2-7; TRBD1 aligns across 10 bases. V lost 5 bases and J lost 7; bases outside the gene matches: 11. The CDR3 totals 15 residues. CDR1 and CDR2 from the germline V gene are KGHSH and LQKENI. The CDR3 loop reads CASSFTGTGDREQYF. DNA for the CDR3: TGTGCCAGCTCATTTACCGGGACAGGGGATCGGGAGCAGTACTTC.

V is TRBV5-6 and J is TRBJ2-1; 9 bases match TRBD2. Germline loops: CDR1 SGHDT, CDR2 YYEEEE. Trimming at V came to 2 bases and at J to 3 bases, leaving 3 bases not matched to a gene. CDR3 length equals 15 residues. For the CDR3, the DNA is TGTGCCAGCAGCTTCGGACTAGCGAACTACAATGAGCAGTTCTTC. This sequence encodes CASSFGLANYNEQFF.

This clone was counted a single time. The V gene is TRBV5-1, the J gene TRBJ2-2, with 7 bases fitting TRBD2. The V gene end was trimmed by 0 bases and the J gene end by 5 bases; junction bases not matched to a gene: 7. The CDR3 runs 16 residues. Germline CDR1 is SGHRS and CDR2 is YFSETQ. The CDR3 DNA follows: TGCGCCAGCAGCTTGGCCGTGGAGCGGGGAACCGGGGAGCTGTTTTTT. This sequence encodes CASSLAVERGTGELFF.

The V and J genes are TRBV2 and TRBJ2-2; TRBD2 matches 11 bases. The CDR3 has 18 amino acids. Trimming took 4 bases from V and 0 from J; bases not matched to a gene: 7. Germline V gives CDR1 SNHLY, CDR2 FYNNEI. In DNA form, the CDR3 reads TGTGCCAGCAGTGTTACTAGCGGGAGAGCTACGAACACCGGGGAGCTGTTTTTT. This gives the protein CASSVTSGRATNTGELFF.